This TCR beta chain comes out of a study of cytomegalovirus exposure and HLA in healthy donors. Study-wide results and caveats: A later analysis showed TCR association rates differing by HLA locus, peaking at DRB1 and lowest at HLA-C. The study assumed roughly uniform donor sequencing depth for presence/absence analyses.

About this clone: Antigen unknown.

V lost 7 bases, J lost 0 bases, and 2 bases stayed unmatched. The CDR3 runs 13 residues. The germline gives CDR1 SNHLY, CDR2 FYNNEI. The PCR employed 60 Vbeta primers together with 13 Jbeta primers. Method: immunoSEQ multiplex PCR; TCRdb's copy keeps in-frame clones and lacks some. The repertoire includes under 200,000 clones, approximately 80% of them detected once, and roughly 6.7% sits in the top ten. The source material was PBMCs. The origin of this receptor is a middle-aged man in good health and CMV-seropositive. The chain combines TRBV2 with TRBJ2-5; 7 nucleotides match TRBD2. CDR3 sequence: CASKRGYQETQYF. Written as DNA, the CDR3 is TGTGCCAGCAAGCGGGGCTACCAAGAGACCCAGTACTTC.